What follows are 25 T cell receptor beta chains derived from one specimen sequenced in a study of chemoradiotherapy in HPV16-positive cancers. This table comes from immunoSEQ multiplex PCR, and its TCRdb copy is limited to in-frame clones, with some not included. The table has some 6,200 clones, approximately 70% seen once. This sample was obtained from a patient who underwent chemoradiotherapy. The receptors stem from a human donor with HPV-associated anogenital cancer.

The rearrangement uses TRBV14 and TRBJ2-3, with TRBD2 as a possible D gene (7 bases). V lost 0 bases and J lost 2, with 15 bases in between. This CDR3 spans 17 amino acids. From germline, CDR1 is SGHDN and CDR2 FVKESK. The CDR3 protein is CASSQELLRGPTDTQYF. CDR3 sequence (DNA): TGTGCCAGCAGCCAAGAGTTATTGCGGGGGCCCACAGATACGCAGTATTTT.

The genes are TRBV5-1 and TRBJ2-5; 10 bases fit TRBD2. Unmatched junction bases numbered 2, after V lost 0 bases and J lost 3 bases. Germline V gene sequence: CDR1 SGHRS, CDR2 YFSETQ. The CDR3 is 15 residues long. The CDR3 loop reads CASSLGAGGKETQYF. The CDR3 DNA reads as TGCGCCAGCAGCTTGGGAGCGGGGGGGAAAGAGACCCAGTACTTC.

The chain uses TRBV2 and TRBJ1-1; D may be TRBD1 (6 bases). CDR1 is SNHLY and CDR2 is FYNNEI in the germline V gene. The CDR3 spans 15 residues. V was cut by 5 bases and J by 2 bases, with 15 bases left in between. The CDR3 loop is CASSYRVGVNTEAFF. In DNA, the CDR3 is TGTGCCAGCAGTTACAGGGTGGGGGTTAACACTGAAGCTTTCTTT.

The chain employs TRBV7-2 and TRBJ1-2; D gene uncertain. The CDR3 covers 14 residues. V lost 5 bases to trimming and J lost 4 bases, with 14 bases between them. Germline V gives CDR1 SGHTA, CDR2 FQGNSA. CDR3 sequence (DNA): TGTGCCAGCAGCCCCGATACACGGGGCTATGGCTACACCTTC. Protein sequence: CASSPDTRGYGYTF.

The CDR3 sequence is CASSNRETNSPLHF. CDR3 DNA: TGCGCCAGCAGCAACAGGGAAACTAATTCACCCCTCCACTTT. This sequence joins TRBV10-1 and TRBJ1-6, with TRBD1 as a possible D gene (6 bases). The germline CDR1 and CDR2 sequences are WNHNN and SYGVQD (reference sequence). CDR3 length: 14 amino acids. Trimming left V 6 bases short and J 6 bases short, with 12 bases between.

The CDR3: CATRDGNSPLHF. The CDR3 nucleotides are TGTGCCACCCGGGACGGCAATTCACCCCTCCACTTT. The gene calls are TRBV15 and TRBJ1-6; the D gene is possibly TRBD1 (5 bases). The CDR3 has 12 residues. Trimming shortened V by 8 bases and J by 7 bases, and 9 bases separated the two germline ends. Germline-derived CDR1 and CDR2 are LNHNV and YYDKDF (reference sequence).

This clone was observed a single time. The chain recombines TRBV14 with TRBJ2-1; 10 bases match TRBD1. V shed 0 bases and J 5 bases; nucleotides not matched to a gene: 4. Germline CDR1 SGHDN, CDR2 FVKESK. This CDR3 region has 16 residues. As DNA, the CDR3 is TGTGCCAGCAGCCAAGACCCCGGACAGGGGGACAATGAGCAGTTCTTC. Encoded protein: CASSQDPGQGDNEQFF.

The rearrangement links TRBV9 to TRBJ1-6, with D tentatively TRBD1 (6 bases). V was clipped by 3 bases and J by 5 bases, with 9 bases between them. Germline values: CDR1 SGDLS, CDR2 YYNGEE. The CDR3 spans 14 residues. CDR3 residues: CASSARGDNSPLHF. The CDR3 nucleotides are TGTGCCAGCAGCGCCAGGGGAGATAATTCACCCCTCCACTTT.

The chain recombines TRBV5-1 with TRBJ2-7, with 8 bases fitting TRBD2. Losses at the gene ends were 4 bases for V and 7 bases for J; bases not matched to a gene: 4. CDR1 is SGHRS, CDR2 YFSETQ, per germline. This CDR3 is 12 amino acids long. For the CDR3, the DNA is TGCGCCAGCAGCACGGGGGGGGGAGAGCAGTACTTC. It specifies CASSTGGGEQYF.

In the case of this clone: Other DNA sequences in this sample translate to the same CDR3. The chain combines TRBV12-5 with TRBJ1-2; unclear D gene. The V and J ends lost 0 bases and 8 bases respectively, with 13 bases between them. CDR1 and CDR2 from the germline V gene are LGHNT and FRNRAP. This CDR3 comprises 14 residues. Written as DNA, the CDR3 is TGTGCTAGTGGTTTGGTGGTACGAGTGGGCGGCTACACCTTC. It translates to CASGLVVRVGGYTF.

This chain connects TRBV7-8 to TRBJ1-3, with TRBD1 as a possible D gene (6 bases). The length of the CDR3 is 15 residues. CDR1 is SGHVS, CDR2 FQNEAQ, per germline. Between the trimmed V and J ends, which lost 5 bases and 0 bases, there was a span of 11 bases. The CDR3 spells CASSDRRSSGNTIYF. The DNA for the CDR3 is TGTGCCAGCAGCGACAGGCGAAGCTCTGGAAACACCATATATTTT.

This clone was recorded once. This chain uses TRBV5-4 with TRBJ2-7; D is possibly TRBD2 (5 bases). Germline V lookup: CDR1 SGHNT, CDR2 YYREEE (reference sequence). The V and J ends lost 1 base and 0 bases respectively, with 8 bases between them. The CDR3 covers 14 residues. CDR3 amino acids: CASSLRGYSYEQYF. The DNA of the CDR3 is TGTGCCAGCAGCTTGCGCGGGTACTCCTACGAGCAGTACTTC.

This clone was seen more than once but under ten times. DNA for the CDR3: TGTGCCAGCAGCAGGATGGGACAGCTCAACACTGAAGCTTTCTTT. Protein: CASSRMGQLNTEAFF. The chain carries TRBV7-8 and TRBJ1-1; 7 bases fit TRBD1. This CDR3 spans 15 amino acids. Germline CDR1 SGHVS, CDR2 FQNEAQ. The V and J ends lost 5 bases and 2 bases, in that order; junction bases with no gene match: 8.

The J gene is TRBJ2-5, the V gene TRBV5-1; TRBD1 agrees at 7 bases. V was clipped by 2 bases and J by 5 bases; unmatched bases: 3. The CDR3 consists of 13 residues. Per germline, CDR1 SGHRS and CDR2 YFSETQ. The CDR3 bases are TGCGCCAGCAGCTTACAGGGGCGGGAGACCCAGTACTTC. As protein: CASSLQGRETQYF.

This chain uses TRBV7-2 with TRBJ2-3; D is unresolved. CDR1 and CDR2 from the germline V gene are SGHTA and FQGNSA. V was clipped by 1 base and J by 2 bases, with 4 bases between them. The CDR3 totals 13 residues. CDR3 residues: CASSLVSTDTQYF. CDR3 nucleotide sequence: TGTGCCAGCAGCTTAGTATCCACAGATACGCAGTATTTT.

In its sample, this clone was seen once. This rearrangement joins TRBV7-2 to TRBJ2-1, with 8 bases aligning to TRBD1. This CDR3 region has 14 residues. Unmatched junction bases numbered 5, after V lost 3 bases and J lost 7 bases. CDR1 and CDR2 (germline): SGHTA, FQGNSA. The CDR3 region is CASSFGQGRNEQFF. CDR3 in DNA: TGTGCCAGCAGCTTTGGACAGGGCAGGAATGAGCAGTTCTTC. The variable domain in full, completed from reference TRBV7-2 and TRBJ2-1, reads GAGVSQSPSNKVTEKGKDVELRCDPISGHTALYWYRQSLGQGLEFLIYFQGNSAPDKSGLPSDRFSAERTGGSVSTLTIQRTQQEDSAVYLCASSFGQGRNEQFFGPGTRLTVL.

This clone was recorded only once. The chain joins TRBV9 to TRBJ1-6, with a possible D match to TRBD1 (6 bases). Germline loops: CDR1 SGDLS, CDR2 YYNGEE. CDR3 length: 16 amino acids. V lost 4 bases, J lost 0 bases, and 11 bases lay in between. The CDR3 loop is CASSLTGSSYNSPLHF. The CDR3, as DNA: TGTGCCAGCAGCCTAACAGGGAGCTCCTATAATTCACCCCTCCACTTT.

This clone appeared a single time. The V call is TRBV15, the J call TRBJ1-2; a weak D match, TRBD1 (6 bases). CDR1 is LNHNV and CDR2 is YYDKDF in the germline V gene (reference sequence). The V gene lost 0 bases and the J gene lost 7 bases, with 18 bases spanning the gap. There are 16 residues in the CDR3. The CDR3 DNA reads as TGTGCCACCAGCAGAGATACAGGGCGTACCCTCGCTGGCTACACCTTC. The encoded protein is CATSRDTGRTLAGYTF.

The genes are TRBV10-3 and TRBJ1-4; D is perhaps TRBD1 (5 bases). The V gene's germline CDR1 is ENHRY and CDR2 SYGVKD. There are 16 residues in the CDR3. With 0 bases removed from V and 5 bases from J, the gap between germline ends came to 13 bases. The CDR3 sequence is CAISESIQGLNEKLFF. CDR3 DNA: TGTGCCATCAGTGAGTCGATCCAGGGTCTAAATGAAAAACTGTTTTTT.

In this sample, this clone turned up a few times. The chain has TRBV5-1 and TRBJ2-3; D is possibly TRBD2 (6 bases). The CDR3 has 12 amino acids. Trimming cost V 8 bases and J 6 bases, with 13 bases left between them. In germline, CDR1 is SGHRS, CDR2 YFSETQ. In nucleotides, the CDR3 is TGCGCCAGTAGACTAGGGGACGATACGCAGTATTTT. Translation: CASRLGDDTQYF.

V usage is TRBV25-1 and J usage is TRBJ2-1; TRBD2 agrees at 9 bases. This CDR3 region has 16 residues. Germline V lookup: CDR1 MGHDK, CDR2 SYGVNS. The V segment lost 1 base and the J segment 8 bases; nucleotides outside the gene matches: 9. CDR3 residues: CASSEWLRGGRHEQFF. In DNA, the CDR3 is TGTGCCAGCAGTGAATGGTTGCGGGGGGGTCGCCATGAGCAGTTCTTC.

The chain carries TRBV28 and TRBJ1-2; no clear D. Germline V gene data show CDR1 as MDHEN and CDR2 as SYDVKM. V gave up 6 bases and J gave up 6 bases, with 17 bases separating them. The CDR3 is made up of 14 amino acids. Here the CDR3 reads CASSPTYIRNGYTF. The DNA for the CDR3 is TGTGCCAGCAGCCCCACCTATATCAGAAATGGCTACACCTTC.

V gene TRBV11-2 combines with J gene TRBJ1-2, with D perhaps TRBD1 (5 bases). The germline V gene has CDR1 SGHAT and CDR2 FQNNGV. Deletions cut 6 bases from V and 4 bases from J, with 12 bases between. This CDR3 contains 13 residues. The CDR3 reads CASSHGTTYGYTF. The DNA for the CDR3 is TGTGCCAGCAGTCACGGGACGACCTATGGCTACACCTTC.

In DNA, the CDR3 is TGCGCCAGCAGCGTTTACAGGGACGCGGGGCCTAACACTGAAGCTTTCTTT. This translates into CASSVYRDAGPNTEAFF. The chain combines TRBV5-1 with TRBJ1-1; D possibly corresponds to TRBD1 (6 bases). Trimming shortened V by 4 bases and J by 2 bases, and 21 bases separated the two germline ends. The CDR3 has 17 amino acids. Germline values: CDR1 SGHRS, CDR2 YFSETQ.

The CDR3 bases are TGTGCCAGCAGCGAAGGGACAGGGGTGCTCTATGGCTACACCTTC. Its translation: CASSEGTGVLYGYTF. This chain connects TRBV9 to TRBJ1-2, with 10 bases matching TRBD1. Per germline, CDR1 SGDLS and CDR2 YYNGEE. CDR3 size: 15 residues. Trimming took 3 bases from V and 4 from J; bases not matched to a gene: 6.